The present T cell receptor (beta chain) was sequenced within a study of cytomegalovirus exposure and HLA in healthy donors. Points from the study as a whole: Later, TCR association rates were found to vary by HLA locus, highest for DRB1 and lowest for HLA-C.

The PCR ran on 60 Vbeta and 13 Jbeta primers. Clones were sequenced by immunoSEQ multiplex PCR, and TCRdb holds only the in-frame ones, with some missing. The sample consists of under 300,000 clones, about nine tenths of them appearing once. This CDR3 comprises 18 residues. In germline, CDR1 is SGHRS, CDR2 YFSETQ. With V trimmed by 2 bases and J by 1 base, 11 bases remained unmatched. In regard to this clone: Its antigen is unidentified.

The source of this sequence is a man aged 35-49 years in good health and CMV-seropositive. The sample was PBMCs. V usage is TRBV5-1 and J usage is TRBJ2-7; TRBD2 aligns across 11 bases. The DNA of the CDR3 is TGCGCCAGCAGCTTTGCCGCTACTAGCGGGAGCACATCCTACGAGCAGTACTTC. Protein sequence: CASSFAATSGSTSYEQYF.